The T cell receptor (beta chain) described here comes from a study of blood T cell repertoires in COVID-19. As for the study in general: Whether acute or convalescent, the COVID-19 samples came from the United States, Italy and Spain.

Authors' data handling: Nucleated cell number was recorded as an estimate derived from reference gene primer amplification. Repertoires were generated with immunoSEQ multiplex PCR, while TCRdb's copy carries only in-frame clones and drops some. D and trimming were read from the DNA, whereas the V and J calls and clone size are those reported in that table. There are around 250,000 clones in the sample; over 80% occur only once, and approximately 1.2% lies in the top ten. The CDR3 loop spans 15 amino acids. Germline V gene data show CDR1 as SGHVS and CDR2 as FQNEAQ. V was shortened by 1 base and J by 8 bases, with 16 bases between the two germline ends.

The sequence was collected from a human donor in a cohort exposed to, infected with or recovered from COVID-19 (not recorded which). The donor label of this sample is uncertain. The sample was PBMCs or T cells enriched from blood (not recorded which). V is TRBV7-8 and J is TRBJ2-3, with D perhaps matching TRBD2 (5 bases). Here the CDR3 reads CASSLVNLEGATQYF. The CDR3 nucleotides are TGTGCCAGCAGCTTAGTCAACCTCGAGGGCGCTACGCAGTATTTT.